This T cell receptor (beta chain) was sequenced in a study of blood T cell repertoires in COVID-19. CDR3 length: 15 amino acids. Looked up from germline, CDR1 is GTSNPN and CDR2 is SVGIG (reference sequence). After removal of 2 bases from V and 4 bases from J, the junction contained 10 bases not matched to a gene. Per the authors' pipeline: Counts of nucleated cells, estimated from reference gene primer amplification, were obtained. The table came from immunoSEQ multiplex PCR; TCRdb's copy has only in-frame clones and leaves some out. V, J and clone size are those of that table, while D and trimming were read from the DNA. The data hold about 210,000 clones, with 80% to 90% observed a single time.

The sequenced sample was PBMCs or T cells enriched from blood (not recorded which). The chain joins TRBV30 to TRBJ1-2, with 7 bases fitting TRBD1. This sequence was found in a young man with acute COVID-19. DNA of the CDR3: TGTGCCTGGAGTCGGAACAGGGGCCGCTCCTATGGCTACACCTTC. Amino acid sequence: CAWSRNRGRSYGYTF.